This T cell receptor (beta chain) was recorded in a study of T cell responses to AZD1222 COVID-19 vaccine. Points on this clone: The target antigen is unknown.

TCRdb keeps only in-frame clones here, not all; method: immunoSEQ multiplex PCR. The table includes under 200,000 clones, 85% to 95% detected once. Broader study findings: There were vaccine-associated CD4 TCRs across spike, dominant at 160-218 and 743-854. Only a handful of AZD1222 recipients tested seropositive at baseline. No day 14 peak samples; only post-peak repertoires were characterized.

There are 14 residues in the CDR3. With V trimmed by 2 bases and J by 6 bases, 4 bases remained unmatched. Germline-derived CDR1 and CDR2 are MGHRA and YSYEKL. The V gene is TRBV4-1, the J gene TRBJ1-2; 9 bases line up with TRBD1. This TCR was recovered from an adult in good health. The source material was peripheral blood, sampled on day 0 of AZD1222 vaccination. Here the CDR3 reads CASSQPGQGNGYTF. The DNA for the CDR3 is TGCGCCAGCAGCCAACCGGGACAGGGAAATGGCTACACCTTC.